This TCR beta chain derives from a study of regulatory T cells in long-lasting Graves disease. Overall study results and limits: Peripheral blood, not thyroid tissue, was the sole material studied.

This clonotype was seen ten or more times. Its antigen is still unknown. Noted time point: persistent/refractory GD, antithyroid drugs over 5 years with positive TRAb. RNA extracted from PBMCs served as the sequencing template. The CDR3 has 13 amino acids. Trimming stripped 3 bases from V and 4 bases from J, with 10 bases between. Per germline, CDR1 SGHAT and CDR2 FQNNGV. Combining iRepertoire HTBI primers with Arm-PCR of CDR3 regions, the authors built TCR beta libraries. From the multiplex PCR reads, TCRdb called clonotypes with MiXCR, one entry per CDR3 protein. This sample has 500,000 to 800,000 distinct CDR3 sequences, with about 30% found just once.

The TCR comes from a female donor with Graves disease. J is TRBJ2-7 and V is TRBV11-2, with unresolved D. Sequencing used peripheral blood mononuclear cells (PBMCs), obtained when the disease was refractory, from a patient treated with antithyroid drugs. The chain's CDR3 is CASSLRSPYEQYF. In nucleotides, the CDR3 is TGTGCCAGCAGCTTGCGCAGTCCTTACGAGCAGTACTTC.